This T cell receptor beta chain was observed in a study of response to subunit inactivated influenza vaccine. General observations from the study: Each seasonal influenza vaccination, the authors suggested, recruits few new T cells.

CDR1 SGHTA and CDR2 FQGNSA come from the germline V gene. CDR3 size: 17 residues. Trimming removed 1 base from V and 0 bases from J, with 13 bases in between. Turning to this clonotype: The target antigen is unknown.

TCRdb used MiXCR to reprocess the RT-PCR reads, holding one entry per CDR3 protein. The data show 300,000 to 350,000 distinct CDR3 sequences, 21% seen once. The chain couples TRBV7-2 to TRBJ1-3, with D unresolved. The sequencing here drew on PBMCs from blood, taken less than 22 months after vaccination. The sequence came from a man aged 45-69 years who received an inactivated influenza vaccine. CDR3 in DNA: TGTGCCAGCAGCTTAGTGGAGGTTCAAAGCTCTGGAAACACCATATATTTT. Its translation is CASSLVEVQSSGNTIYF.